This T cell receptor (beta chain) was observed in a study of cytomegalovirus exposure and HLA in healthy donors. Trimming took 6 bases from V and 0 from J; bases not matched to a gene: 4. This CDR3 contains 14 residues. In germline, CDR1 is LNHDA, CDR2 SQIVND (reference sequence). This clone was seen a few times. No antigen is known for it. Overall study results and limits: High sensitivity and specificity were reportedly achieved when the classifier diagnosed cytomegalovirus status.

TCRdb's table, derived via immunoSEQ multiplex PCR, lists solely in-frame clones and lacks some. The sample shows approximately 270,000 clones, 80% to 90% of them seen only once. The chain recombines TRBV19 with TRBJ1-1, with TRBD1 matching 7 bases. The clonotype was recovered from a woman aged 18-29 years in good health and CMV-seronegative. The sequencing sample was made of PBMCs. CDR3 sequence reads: CASSYDRVNTEAFF. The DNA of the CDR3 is TGTGCCAGTAGCTACGACAGGGTGAACACTGAAGCTTTCTTT.